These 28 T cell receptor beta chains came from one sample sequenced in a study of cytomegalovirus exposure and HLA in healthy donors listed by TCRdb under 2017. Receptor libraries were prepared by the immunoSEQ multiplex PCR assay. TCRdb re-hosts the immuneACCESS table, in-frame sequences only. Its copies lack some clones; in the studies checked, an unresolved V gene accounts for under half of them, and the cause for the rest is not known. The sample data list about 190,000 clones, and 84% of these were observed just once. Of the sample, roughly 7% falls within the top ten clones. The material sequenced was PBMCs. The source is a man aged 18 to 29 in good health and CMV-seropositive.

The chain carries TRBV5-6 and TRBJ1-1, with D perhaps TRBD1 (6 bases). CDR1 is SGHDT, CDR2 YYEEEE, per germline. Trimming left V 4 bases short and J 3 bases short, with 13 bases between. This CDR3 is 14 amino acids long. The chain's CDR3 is CASSHPPGDTEAFF. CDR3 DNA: TGTGCCAGCAGCCACCCACCAGGGGACACTGAAGCTTTCTTT.

DNA for the CDR3: TGCAGCGTTGAGCGGGGGAGGGTTGAAGCTTTCTTT. Its protein is CSVERGRVEAFF. The chain employs TRBV29-1 and TRBJ1-1, with D perhaps TRBD1 (5 bases). Trimming removed 3 bases from V and 7 bases from J, with 12 bases in between. Germline V lookup: CDR1 SQVTM, CDR2 ANQGSEA. The CDR3 consists of 12 residues. Complete variable domain (other parts from reference TRBV29-1 and TRBJ1-1): SAVISQKPSRDICQRGTSLTIQCQVDSQVTMMFWYRQQPGQSLTLIATANQGSEATYESGFVIDKFPISRPNLTFSTLTVSNMSPEDSSIYLCSVERGRVEAFFGQGTRLTVV.

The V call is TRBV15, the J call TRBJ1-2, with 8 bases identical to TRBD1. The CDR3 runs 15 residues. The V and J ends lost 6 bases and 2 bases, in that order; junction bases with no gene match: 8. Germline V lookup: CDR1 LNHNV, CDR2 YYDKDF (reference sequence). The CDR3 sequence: CATSTDRGANYGYTF. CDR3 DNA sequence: TGTGCCACCAGTACTGACAGGGGCGCCAACTATGGCTACACCTTC.

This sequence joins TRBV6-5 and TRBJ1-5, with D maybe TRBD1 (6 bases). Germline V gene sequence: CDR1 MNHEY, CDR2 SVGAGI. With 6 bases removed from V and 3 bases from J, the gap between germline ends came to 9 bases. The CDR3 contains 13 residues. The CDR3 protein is CASSRGFNQPQHF. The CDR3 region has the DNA TGTGCCAGCAGCAGGGGATTCAATCAGCCCCAGCATTTT.

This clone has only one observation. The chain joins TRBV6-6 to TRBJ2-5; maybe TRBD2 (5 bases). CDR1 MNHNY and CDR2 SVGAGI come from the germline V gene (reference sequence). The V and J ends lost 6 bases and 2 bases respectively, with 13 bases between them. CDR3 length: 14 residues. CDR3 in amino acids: CASRPVGGQETQYF. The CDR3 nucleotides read TGTGCCAGCAGACCCGTCGGAGGACAAGAGACCCAGTACTTC.

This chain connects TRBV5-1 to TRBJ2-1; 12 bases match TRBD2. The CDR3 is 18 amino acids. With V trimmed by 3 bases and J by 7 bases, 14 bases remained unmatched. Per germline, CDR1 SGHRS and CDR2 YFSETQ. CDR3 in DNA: TGCGCCAGCAGCTCGGGACTAGCGGGTGTCGGGGGGTCTAATGAGCAGTTCTTC. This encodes CASSSGLAGVGGSNEQFF.

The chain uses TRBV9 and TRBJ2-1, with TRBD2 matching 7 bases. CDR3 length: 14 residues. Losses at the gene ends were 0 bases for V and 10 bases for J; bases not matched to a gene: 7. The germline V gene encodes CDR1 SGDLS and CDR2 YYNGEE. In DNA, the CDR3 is TGTGCCAGCAGCGTAGGGTGGGAGGGCCTGGAGCAGTTCTTC. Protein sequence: CASSVGWEGLEQFF.

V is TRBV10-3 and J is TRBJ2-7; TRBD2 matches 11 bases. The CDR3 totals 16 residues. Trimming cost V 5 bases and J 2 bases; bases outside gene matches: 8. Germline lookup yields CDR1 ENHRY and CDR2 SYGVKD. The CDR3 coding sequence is TGTGCCATCAGTCGCCTAGCGGGAGGACTGCCCTACGAGCAGTACTTC. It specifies CAISRLAGGLPYEQYF.

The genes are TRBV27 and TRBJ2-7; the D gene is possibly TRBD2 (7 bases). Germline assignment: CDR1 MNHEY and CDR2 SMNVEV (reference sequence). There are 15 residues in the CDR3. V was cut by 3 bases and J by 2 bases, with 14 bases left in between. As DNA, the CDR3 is TGTGCCAGCAGTTTCTTGGGAGGGGGGACCTACGAGCAGTACTTC. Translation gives CASSFLGGGTYEQYF.

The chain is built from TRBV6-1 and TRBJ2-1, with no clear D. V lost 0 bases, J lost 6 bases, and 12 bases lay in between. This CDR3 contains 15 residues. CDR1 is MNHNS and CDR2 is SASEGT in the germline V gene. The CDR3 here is CASSEAGSISNEQFF. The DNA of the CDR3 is TGTGCCAGCAGTGAAGCGGGCTCAATTTCCAATGAGCAGTTCTTC.

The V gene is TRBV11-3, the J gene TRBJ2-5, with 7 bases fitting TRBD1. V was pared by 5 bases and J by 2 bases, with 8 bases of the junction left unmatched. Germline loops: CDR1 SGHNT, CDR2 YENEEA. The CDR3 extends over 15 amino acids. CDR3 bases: TGTGCCAGCAGCCTAGGGACAGCCGATCAAGAGACCCAGTACTTC. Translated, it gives CASSLGTADQETQYF.

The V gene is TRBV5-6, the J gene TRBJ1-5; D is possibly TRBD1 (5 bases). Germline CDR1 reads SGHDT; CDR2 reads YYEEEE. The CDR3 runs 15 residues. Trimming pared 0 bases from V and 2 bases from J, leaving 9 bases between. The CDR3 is CASSLGREGNQPQHF. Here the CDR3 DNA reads TGTGCCAGCAGCTTGGGCAGGGAAGGCAATCAGCCCCAGCATTTT.

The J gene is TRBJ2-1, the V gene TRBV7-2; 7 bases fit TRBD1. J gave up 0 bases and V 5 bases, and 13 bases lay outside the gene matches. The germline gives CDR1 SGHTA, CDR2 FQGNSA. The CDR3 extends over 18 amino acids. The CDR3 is CASSPLVDRVSSYNEQFF. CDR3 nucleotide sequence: TGTGCCAGCAGCCCCTTAGTTGACAGGGTTAGCTCCTACAATGAGCAGTTCTTC. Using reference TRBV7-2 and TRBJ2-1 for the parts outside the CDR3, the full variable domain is GAGVSQSPSNKVTEKGKDVELRCDPISGHTALYWYRQSLGQGLEFLIYFQGNSAPDKSGLPSDRFSAERTGGSVSTLTIQRTQQEDSAVYLCASSPLVDRVSSYNEQFFGPGTRLTVL.

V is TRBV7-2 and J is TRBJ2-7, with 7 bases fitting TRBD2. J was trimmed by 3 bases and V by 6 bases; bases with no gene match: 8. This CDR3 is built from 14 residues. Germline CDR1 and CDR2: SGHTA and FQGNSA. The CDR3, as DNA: TGTGCCAGCAGACGTGGGACTATAGACTACGAGCAGTACTTC. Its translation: CASRRGTIDYEQYF. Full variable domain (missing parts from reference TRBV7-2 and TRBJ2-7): GAGVSQSPSNKVTEKGKDVELRCDPISGHTALYWYRQSLGQGLEFLIYFQGNSAPDKSGLPSDRFSAERTGGSVSTLTIQRTQQEDSAVYLCASRRGTIDYEQYFGPGTRLTVT.

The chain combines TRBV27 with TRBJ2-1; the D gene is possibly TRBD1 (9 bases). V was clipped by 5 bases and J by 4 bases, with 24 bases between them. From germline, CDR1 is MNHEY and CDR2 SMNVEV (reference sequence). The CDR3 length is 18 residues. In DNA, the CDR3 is TGTGCCAGCAGTCCAACAGGGGGCGGCGCTAGCGGGTACAATGAGCAGTTCTTC. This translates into CASSPTGGGASGYNEQFF.

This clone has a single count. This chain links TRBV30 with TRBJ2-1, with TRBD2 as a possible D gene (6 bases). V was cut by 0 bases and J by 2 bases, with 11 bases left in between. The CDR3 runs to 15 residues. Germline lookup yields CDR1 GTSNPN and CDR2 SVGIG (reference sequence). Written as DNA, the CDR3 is TGTGCCTGGAGTGTACGTTCGGGAGCCTACAATGAGCAGTTCTTC. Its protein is CAWSVRSGAYNEQFF.

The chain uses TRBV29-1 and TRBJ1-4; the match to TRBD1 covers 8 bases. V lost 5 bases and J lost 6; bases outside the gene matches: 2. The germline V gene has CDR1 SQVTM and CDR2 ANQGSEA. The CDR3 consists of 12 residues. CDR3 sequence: CSVRGQDEKLFF. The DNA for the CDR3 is TGCAGCGTTCGGGGACAGGATGAAAAACTGTTTTTT.

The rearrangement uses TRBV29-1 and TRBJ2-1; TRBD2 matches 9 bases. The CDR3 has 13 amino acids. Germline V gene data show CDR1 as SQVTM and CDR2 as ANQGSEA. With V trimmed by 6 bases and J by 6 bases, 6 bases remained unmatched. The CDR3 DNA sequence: TGCAGCGTGGGGGTAGCGGGAGCCAATGAGCAGTTCTTC. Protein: CSVGVAGANEQFF.

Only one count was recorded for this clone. DNA of the CDR3: TGTGCCAGCAGCTCCCTACGGGGGAGGAGTGTCAATGAGCAGTTCTTC. Protein product: CASSSLRGRSVNEQFF. The gene calls are TRBV7-2 and TRBJ2-1, with a weak D call TRBD2 (6 bases). The CDR3 covers 16 residues. Per germline, CDR1 SGHTA and CDR2 FQGNSA. Trimming removed 4 bases at V and 6 bases at J, with 19 bases between.

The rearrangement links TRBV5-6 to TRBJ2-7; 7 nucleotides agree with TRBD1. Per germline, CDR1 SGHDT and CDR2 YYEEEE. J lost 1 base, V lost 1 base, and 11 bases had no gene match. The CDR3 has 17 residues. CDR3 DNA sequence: TGTGCCAGCAGCTTGTGGATTCCAGGGACAGTTTCCTACGAGCAGTACTTC. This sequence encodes CASSLWIPGTVSYEQYF.

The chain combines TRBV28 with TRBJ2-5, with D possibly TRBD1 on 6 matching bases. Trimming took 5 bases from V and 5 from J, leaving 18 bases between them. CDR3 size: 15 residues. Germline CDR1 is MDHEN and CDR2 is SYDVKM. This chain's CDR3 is CASSPLDRYKETQYF. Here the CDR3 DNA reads TGTGCCAGCAGTCCCTTAGACAGGTATAAGGAGACCCAGTACTTC.

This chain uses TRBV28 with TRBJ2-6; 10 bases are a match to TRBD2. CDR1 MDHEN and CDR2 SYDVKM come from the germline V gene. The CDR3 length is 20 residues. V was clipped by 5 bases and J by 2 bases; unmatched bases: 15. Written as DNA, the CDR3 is TGTGCCAGCAGTCCCGTTCTGGGCCTGGGACTAGCGACTGGGGCCAACGTCCTGACTTTC. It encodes CASSPVLGLGLATGANVLTF.

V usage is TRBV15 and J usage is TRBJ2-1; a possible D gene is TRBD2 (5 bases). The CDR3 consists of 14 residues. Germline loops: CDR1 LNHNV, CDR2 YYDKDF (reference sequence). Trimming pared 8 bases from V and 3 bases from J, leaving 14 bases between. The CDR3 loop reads CATAGVPYYNEQFF. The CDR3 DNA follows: TGTGCCACCGCGGGTGTTCCATACTACAATGAGCAGTTCTTC. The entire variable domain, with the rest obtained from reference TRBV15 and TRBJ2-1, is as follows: DAMVIQNPRYQVTQFGKPVTLSCSQTLNHNVMYWYQQKSSQAPKLLFHYYDKDFNNEADTPDNFQSRRPNTSFCFLDIRSPGLGDTAMYLCATAGVPYYNEQFFGPGTRLTVL.

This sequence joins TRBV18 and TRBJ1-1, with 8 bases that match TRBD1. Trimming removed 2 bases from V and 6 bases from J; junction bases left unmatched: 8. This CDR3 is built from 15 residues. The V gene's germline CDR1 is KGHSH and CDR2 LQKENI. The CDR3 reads CASSPRQQGEAEAFF. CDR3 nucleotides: TGTGCCAGCTCACCAAGACAACAGGGGGAGGCTGAAGCTTTCTTT.

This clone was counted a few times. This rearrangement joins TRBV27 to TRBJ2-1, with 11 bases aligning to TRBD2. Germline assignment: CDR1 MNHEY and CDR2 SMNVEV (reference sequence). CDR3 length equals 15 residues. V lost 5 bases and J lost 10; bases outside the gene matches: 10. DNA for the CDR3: TGTGCCAGCAGTCCCGGACTAGCGGGCCCAGTCGAGCAGTTCTTC. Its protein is CASSPGLAGPVEQFF.

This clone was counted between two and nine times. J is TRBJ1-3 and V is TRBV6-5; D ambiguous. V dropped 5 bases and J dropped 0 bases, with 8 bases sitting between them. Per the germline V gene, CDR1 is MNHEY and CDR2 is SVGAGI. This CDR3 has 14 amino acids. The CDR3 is CASSPSGSGNTIYF. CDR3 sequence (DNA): TGTGCCAGCAGTCCCAGCGGCTCTGGAAACACCATATATTTT.

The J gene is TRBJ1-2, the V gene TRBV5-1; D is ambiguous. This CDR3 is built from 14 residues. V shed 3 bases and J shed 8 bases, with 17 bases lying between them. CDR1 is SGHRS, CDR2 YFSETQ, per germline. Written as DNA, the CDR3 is TGCGCCAGCAGCTCGACTGTCCTGGATGGAGGCTACACCTTC. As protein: CASSSTVLDGGYTF. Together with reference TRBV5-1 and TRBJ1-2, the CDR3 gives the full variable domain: KAGVTQTPRYLIKTRGQQVTLSCSPISGHRSVSWYQQTPGQGLQFLFEYFSETQRNKGNFPGRFSGRQFSNSRSEMNVSTLELGDSALYLCASSSTVLDGGYTFGSGTRLTVV.

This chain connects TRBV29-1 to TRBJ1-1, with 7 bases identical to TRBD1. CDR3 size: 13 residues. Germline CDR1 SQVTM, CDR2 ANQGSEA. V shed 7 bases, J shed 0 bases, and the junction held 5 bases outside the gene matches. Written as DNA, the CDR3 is TGCAGCGCCACGGACAGGATGAACACTGAAGCTTTCTTT. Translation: CSATDRMNTEAFF. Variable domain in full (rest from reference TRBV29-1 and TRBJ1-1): SAVISQKPSRDICQRGTSLTIQCQVDSQVTMMFWYRQQPGQSLTLIATANQGSEATYESGFVIDKFPISRPNLTFSTLTVSNMSPEDSSIYLCSATDRMNTEAFFGQGTRLTVV.